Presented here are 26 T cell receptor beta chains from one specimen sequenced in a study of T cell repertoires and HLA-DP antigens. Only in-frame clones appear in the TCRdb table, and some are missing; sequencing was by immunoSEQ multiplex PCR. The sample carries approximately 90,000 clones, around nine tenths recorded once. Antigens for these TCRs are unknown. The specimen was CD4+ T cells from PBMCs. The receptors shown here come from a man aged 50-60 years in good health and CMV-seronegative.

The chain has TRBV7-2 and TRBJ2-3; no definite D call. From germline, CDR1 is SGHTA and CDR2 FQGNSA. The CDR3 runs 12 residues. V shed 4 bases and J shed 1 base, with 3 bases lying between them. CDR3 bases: TGTGCCAGCAGCTACCGCACAGATACGCAGTATTTT. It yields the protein CASSYRTDTQYF.

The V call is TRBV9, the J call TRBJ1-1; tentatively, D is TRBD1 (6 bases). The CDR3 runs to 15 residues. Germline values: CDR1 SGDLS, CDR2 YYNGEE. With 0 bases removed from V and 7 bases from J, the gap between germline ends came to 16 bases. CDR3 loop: CASSVVGRGGGEAFF. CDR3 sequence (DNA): TGTGCCAGCAGCGTAGTGGGCAGGGGCGGTGGTGAAGCTTTCTTT.

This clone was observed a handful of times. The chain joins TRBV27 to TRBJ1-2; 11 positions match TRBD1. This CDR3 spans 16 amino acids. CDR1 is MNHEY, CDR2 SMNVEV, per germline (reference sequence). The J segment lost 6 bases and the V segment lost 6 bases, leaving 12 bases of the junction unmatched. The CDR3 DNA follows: TGTGCCAGCAGACCACTCTCGGGACAGGGGGTGCATGGCTACACCTTC. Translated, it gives CASRPLSGQGVHGYTF.

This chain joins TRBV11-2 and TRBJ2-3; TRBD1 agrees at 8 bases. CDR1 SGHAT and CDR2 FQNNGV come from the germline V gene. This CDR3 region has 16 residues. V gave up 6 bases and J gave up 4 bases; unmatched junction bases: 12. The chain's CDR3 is CASRQTTGANADTQYF. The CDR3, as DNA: TGTGCCAGCAGGCAGACGACAGGGGCCAATGCAGATACGCAGTATTTT.

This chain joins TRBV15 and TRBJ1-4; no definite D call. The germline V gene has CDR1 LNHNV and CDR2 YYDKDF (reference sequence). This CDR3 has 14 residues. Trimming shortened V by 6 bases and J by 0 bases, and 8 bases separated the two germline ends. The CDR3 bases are TGTGCCACCAGGCCAGGACCAACTAATGAAAAACTGTTTTTT. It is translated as CATRPGPTNEKLFF.

The chain's CDR3 is CAWSVKDTQYF. CDR3 DNA: TGTGCCTGGAGTGTCAAAGATACGCAGTATTTT. The rearrangement joins TRBV30 to TRBJ2-3; no definite D call. The V end was cut by 0 bases, the J end by 5 bases, with 3 bases between. CDR3 length equals 11 residues. Per germline, CDR1 GTSNPN and CDR2 SVGIG (reference sequence).

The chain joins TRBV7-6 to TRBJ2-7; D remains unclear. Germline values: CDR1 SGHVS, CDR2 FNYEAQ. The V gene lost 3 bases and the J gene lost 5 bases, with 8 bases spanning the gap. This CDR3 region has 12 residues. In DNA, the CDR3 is TGTGCCAGCAGCTTGGGCGCCGACGAGCAGTACTTC. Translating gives CASSLGADEQYF.

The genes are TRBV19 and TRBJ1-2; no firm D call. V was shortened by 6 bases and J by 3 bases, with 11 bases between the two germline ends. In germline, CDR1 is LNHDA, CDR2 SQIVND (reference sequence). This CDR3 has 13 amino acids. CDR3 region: CASRGRADYGYTF. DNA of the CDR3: TGTGCCAGTAGAGGAAGGGCCGACTATGGCTACACCTTC. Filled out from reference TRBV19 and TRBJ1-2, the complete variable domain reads DGGITQSPKYLFRKEGQNVTLSCEQNLNHDAMYWYRQDPGQGLRLIYYSQIVNDFQKGDIAEGYSVSREKKESFPLTVTSAQKNPTAFYLCASRGRADYGYTFGSGTRLTVV.

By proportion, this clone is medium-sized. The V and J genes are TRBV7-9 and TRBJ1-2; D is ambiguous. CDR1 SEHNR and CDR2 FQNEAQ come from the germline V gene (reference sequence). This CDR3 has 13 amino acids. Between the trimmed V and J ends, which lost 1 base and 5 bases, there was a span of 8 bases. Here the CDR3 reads CASSLDGPYGYTF. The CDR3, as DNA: TGTGCCAGCAGCTTAGACGGTCCTTATGGCTACACCTTC.

CDR3 coding DNA: TGCGCCAGCAGCTTGGAGGCCCCCGAGGGCGGCTACACCTTC. Its protein product is CASSLEAPEGGYTF. This rearrangement joins TRBV5-1 to TRBJ1-2; D gene unclear. Trimming pared 0 bases from V and 8 bases from J, leaving 14 bases between. CDR3 size: 14 residues. CDR1 and CDR2 from the germline V gene are SGHRS and YFSETQ.

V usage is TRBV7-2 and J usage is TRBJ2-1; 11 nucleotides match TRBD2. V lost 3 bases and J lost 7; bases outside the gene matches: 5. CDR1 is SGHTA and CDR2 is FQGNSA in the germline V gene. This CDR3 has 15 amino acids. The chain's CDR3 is CASSFPTSGKNEQFF. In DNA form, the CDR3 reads TGTGCCAGCAGCTTTCCGACTAGCGGGAAGAATGAGCAGTTCTTC.

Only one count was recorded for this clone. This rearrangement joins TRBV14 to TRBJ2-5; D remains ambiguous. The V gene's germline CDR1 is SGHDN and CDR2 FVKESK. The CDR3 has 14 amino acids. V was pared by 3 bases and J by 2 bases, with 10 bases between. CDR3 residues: CASSQSLGQETQYF. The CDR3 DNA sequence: TGTGCCAGCAGCCAGTCCCTGGGGCAAGAGACCCAGTACTTC.

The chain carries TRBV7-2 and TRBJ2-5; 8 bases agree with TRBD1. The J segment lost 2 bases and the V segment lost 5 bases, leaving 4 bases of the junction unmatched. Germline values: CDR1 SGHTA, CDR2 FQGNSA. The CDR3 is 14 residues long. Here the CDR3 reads CASSVDRGQETQYF. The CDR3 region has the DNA TGTGCCAGCAGCGTCGACAGGGGTCAAGAGACCCAGTACTTC.

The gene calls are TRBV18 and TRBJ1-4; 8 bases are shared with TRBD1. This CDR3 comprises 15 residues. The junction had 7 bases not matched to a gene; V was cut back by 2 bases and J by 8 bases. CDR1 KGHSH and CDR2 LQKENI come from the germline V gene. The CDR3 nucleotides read TGTGCCAGCTCACCAAAGGACAGGGCAGGGGAAAAACTGTTTTTT. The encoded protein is CASSPKDRAGEKLFF.

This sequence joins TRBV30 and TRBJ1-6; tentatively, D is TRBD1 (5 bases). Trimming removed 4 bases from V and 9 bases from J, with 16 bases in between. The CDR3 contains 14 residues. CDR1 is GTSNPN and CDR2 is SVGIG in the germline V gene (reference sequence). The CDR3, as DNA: TGTGCCTGGATCAAAGGGGCAGGAATTTCACCCCTCCACTTT. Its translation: CAWIKGAGISPLHF.

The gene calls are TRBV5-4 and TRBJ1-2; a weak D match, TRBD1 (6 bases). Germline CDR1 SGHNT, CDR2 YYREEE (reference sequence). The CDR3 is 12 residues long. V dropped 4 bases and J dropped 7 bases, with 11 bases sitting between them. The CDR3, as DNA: TGTGCCAGCAGCCAGGAGGGGGTTGGCTACACCTTC. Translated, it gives CASSQEGVGYTF.

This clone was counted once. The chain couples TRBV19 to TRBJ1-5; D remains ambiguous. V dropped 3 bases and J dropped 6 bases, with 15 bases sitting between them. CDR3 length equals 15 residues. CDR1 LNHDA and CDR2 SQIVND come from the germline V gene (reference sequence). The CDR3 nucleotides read TGTGCCAGTAGTATCATCAGAAGTGAGGGTCAGCCCCAGCATTTT. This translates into CASSIIRSEGQPQHF.

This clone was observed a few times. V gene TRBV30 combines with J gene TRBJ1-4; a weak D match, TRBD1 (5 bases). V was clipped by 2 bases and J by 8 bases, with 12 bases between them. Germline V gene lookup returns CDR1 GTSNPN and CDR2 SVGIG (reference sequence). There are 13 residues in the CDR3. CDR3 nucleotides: TGTGCCTGGAGTTCCCGCGGGGCAGAAAAACTGTTTTTT. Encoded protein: CAWSSRGAEKLFF.

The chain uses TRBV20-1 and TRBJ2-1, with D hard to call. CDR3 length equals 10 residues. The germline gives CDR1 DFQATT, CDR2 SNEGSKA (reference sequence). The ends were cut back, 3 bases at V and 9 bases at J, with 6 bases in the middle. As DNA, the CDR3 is TGCAGTGCTAGCCGAGGTGAGCAGTTCTTC. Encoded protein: CSASRGEQFF.

CDR3 in amino acids: CAWSGVGQGETQYF. CDR3 DNA: TGTGCCTGGAGTGGCGTGGGCCAAGGGGAGACCCAGTACTTC. This chain uses TRBV30 with TRBJ2-5; D is uncertain. Trimming pared 1 base from V and 5 bases from J, leaving 14 bases between. Germline CDR1 is GTSNPN and CDR2 is SVGIG (reference sequence). The CDR3 runs 14 residues.

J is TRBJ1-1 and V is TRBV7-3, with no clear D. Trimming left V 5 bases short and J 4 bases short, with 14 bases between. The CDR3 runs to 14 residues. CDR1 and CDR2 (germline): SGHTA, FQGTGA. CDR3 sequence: CASSPQGGSTEAFF. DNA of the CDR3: TGTGCCAGCAGCCCCCAAGGCGGTAGCACTGAAGCTTTCTTT.

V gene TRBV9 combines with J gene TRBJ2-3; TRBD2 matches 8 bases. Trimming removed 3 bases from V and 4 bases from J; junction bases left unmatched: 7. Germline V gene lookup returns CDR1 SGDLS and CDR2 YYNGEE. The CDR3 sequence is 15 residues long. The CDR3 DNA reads TGTGCCAGCAGCGGAGCGGGGGCGATGCCAGATACGCAGTATTTT. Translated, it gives CASSGAGAMPDTQYF. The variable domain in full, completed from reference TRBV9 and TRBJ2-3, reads DSGVTQTPKHLITATGQRVTLRCSPRSGDLSVYWYQQSLDQGLQFLIQYYNGEERAKGNILERFSAQQFPDLHSELNLSSLELGDSALYFCASSGAGAMPDTQYFGPGTRLTVL.

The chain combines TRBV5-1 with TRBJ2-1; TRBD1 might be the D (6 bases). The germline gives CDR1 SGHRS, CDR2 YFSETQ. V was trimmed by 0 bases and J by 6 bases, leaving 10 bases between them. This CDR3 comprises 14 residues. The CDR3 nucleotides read TGCGCCAGCAGCTTGGGAGGGGGACCCAATGAGCAGTTCTTC. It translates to CASSLGGGPNEQFF.

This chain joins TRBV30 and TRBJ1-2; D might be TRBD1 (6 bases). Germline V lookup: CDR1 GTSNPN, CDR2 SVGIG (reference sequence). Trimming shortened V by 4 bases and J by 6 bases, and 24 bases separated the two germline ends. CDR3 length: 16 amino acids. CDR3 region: CAWTPTGAGRRDGYTF. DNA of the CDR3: TGTGCCTGGACCCCAACGGGGGCAGGGAGGCGCGATGGCTACACCTTC.

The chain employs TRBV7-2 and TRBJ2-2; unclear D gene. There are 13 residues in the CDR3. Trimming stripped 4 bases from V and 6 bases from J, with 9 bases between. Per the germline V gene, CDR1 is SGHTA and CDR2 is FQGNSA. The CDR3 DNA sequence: TGTGCCAGCAGCTCCTGGAGATCCGGGGAGCTGTTTTTT. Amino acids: CASSSWRSGELFF.

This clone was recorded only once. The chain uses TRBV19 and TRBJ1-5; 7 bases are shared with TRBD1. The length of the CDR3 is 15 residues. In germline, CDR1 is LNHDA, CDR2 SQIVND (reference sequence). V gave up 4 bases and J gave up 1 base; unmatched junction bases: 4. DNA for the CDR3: TGTGCCAGTAGTACGACAGGGAAGAGCAATCAGCCCCAGCATTTT. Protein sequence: CASSTTGKSNQPQHF. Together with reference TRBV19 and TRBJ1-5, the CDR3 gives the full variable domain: DGGITQSPKYLFRKEGQNVTLSCEQNLNHDAMYWYRQDPGQGLRLIYYSQIVNDFQKGDIAEGYSVSREKKESFPLTVTSAQKNPTAFYLCASSTTGKSNQPQHFGDGTRLSIL.